The 23 T cell receptor beta chains below were found in one sample sequenced in a study of T cells in Graves' hyperthyroidism and ophthalmopathy (dated by TCRdb to the late 2010s). The library was generated by multiplex PCR. TCRdb records Illumina HiSeq 2000 as the sequencer. The TCR beta CDR3 regions were amplified from the RNA transcripts. The first round of RT-PCR for the TCR CDR3 was performed with the HTBI primer set and the Qiagen OneStep RT-PCR kit. TCRdb cleaned the public reads at Q25 with fastp, built clones with MiXCR and kept in-frame beta chains. Entries that share a CDR3 protein sequence are merged under the most common genes and DNA. This sample is represented by under 300,000 distinct CDR3 sequences; approximately 15% of them were singletons. The ten largest clonotypes hold 7% to 9.5% of the sample. Specimen: blood. The source is a woman aged 40 to 50 with Graves' hyperthyroidism.

This clonotype was counted ten times or more. The chain employs TRBV29-1 and TRBJ2-5; perhaps D is TRBD1 or TRBD2 (5 bases each). V shed 6 bases and J shed 5 bases, with 19 bases lying between them. Germline V gene sequence: CDR1 SQVTM, CDR2 ANQGSEA. This CDR3 has 14 amino acids. As DNA, the CDR3 is TGCAGCGTGGCTACCGGGACCATGGAGGAGACCCAGTACTTC. Translated, it gives CSVATGTMEETQYF.

At least ten counts were recorded for this clonotype. The rearrangement joins TRBV6-2 or TRBV6-3 to TRBJ1-2; 9 nucleotides align to TRBD1. Looked up from germline, CDR1 is MNHEY and CDR2 is SVGEGT. The CDR3 is made up of 13 amino acids. V was pared by 4 bases and J by 7 bases, with 4 bases of the junction left unmatched. The CDR3 loop is CASSSETGGGYTF. CDR3 bases: TGTGCCAGCAGTTCTGAGACAGGGGGTGGCTACACCTTC.

The sample holds many counts of this clonotype. J is TRBJ2-3 and V is TRBV12-3 or TRBV12-4; D not certain. The V end lost 3 bases, the J end lost 2 bases, and 9 bases lay between the germline ends. This CDR3 has 14 amino acids. CDR3 sequence reads: CASSFRAVTDTQYF. Written as DNA, the CDR3 is TGTGCCAGCAGTTTTCGGGCGGTCACAGATACGCAGTATTTT.

This clonotype was counted many times. This chain connects TRBV6-1 to TRBJ2-7, with D possibly matching TRBD2 (7 bases). The CDR3 is made up of 13 amino acids. Trimming removed 8 bases at V and 6 bases at J, with 17 bases between. Per the germline V gene, CDR1 is MNHNS and CDR2 is SASEGT. CDR3 nucleotides: TGTGCCAGCCGGACGGGGGGCTGGGGCGAGCAGTACTTC. As protein: CASRTGGWGEQYF.

V usage is TRBV3-1 and J usage is TRBJ2-5, with 14 bases aligning to TRBD2. V dropped 0 bases and J dropped 14; count of bases not matched to a gene: 11. From germline, CDR1 is LGHDT and CDR2 YNNKEL (reference sequence). This CDR3 is 16 amino acids long. The chain's CDR3 is CASSQDPRTSGRNFYF. CDR3 coding DNA: TGTGCCAGCAGCCAAGACCCCCGGACTAGCGGGAGGAACTTCTACTTC.

This clonotype was seen many times. The chain carries TRBV29-1 and TRBJ2-4; D is unclear. CDR1 is SQVTM, CDR2 ANQGSEA, per germline. The CDR3 totals 13 residues. Trimming removed 7 bases from V and 3 bases from J, with 13 bases in between. DNA for the CDR3: TGCAGCGCACTATCGATTTACAAAAACATTCAGTACTTC. The encoded protein is CSALSIYKNIQYF.

This clonotype was counted between two and nine times. The chain is built from TRBV6-1 and TRBJ1-4; TRBD1 matches 7 bases. CDR1 and CDR2 (germline): MNHNS, SASEGT. After removal of 5 bases from V and 6 bases from J, the junction contained 9 bases not matched to a gene. The CDR3 extends over 15 amino acids. The chain's CDR3 is CASSTRQGHHEKLFF. The CDR3 DNA reads as TGTGCCAGCAGTACCAGACAGGGTCATCATGAAAAACTGTTTTTT.

This clonotype was counted ten times or more. The chain recombines TRBV6-1 with TRBJ1-1; D not certain. Trimming removed 6 bases from V and 1 base from J, with 9 bases in between. This CDR3 is built from 13 residues. CDR1 and CDR2 from the germline V gene are MNHNS and SASEGT. The DNA of the CDR3 is TGTGCCAGCAGCAATACACCGAACACTGAAGCTTTCTTT. This translates into CASSNTPNTEAFF.

Only a few counts were recorded for this clonotype. At one boundary the junction diverges from the germline segment, which might be a read error. The chain uses TRBV4-1 and TRBJ1-4; D remains unclear. There are 16 residues in the CDR3. Germline V gives CDR1 MGHRA, CDR2 YSYEKL. Here the CDR3 DNA reads TGTGCCAGCAGCCAAGTGATAACGTCAACTAATGAAAAACTGTTTTTT. It translates to CASSQVITSTNEKLFF.

The sample holds many counts of this clonotype. V usage is TRBV3-1 and J usage is TRBJ1-1; D call uncertain. CDR3 length: 14 amino acids. Germline assignment: CDR1 LGHDT and CDR2 YNNKEL (reference sequence). V gave up 1 base and J gave up 1 base, with 7 bases separating them. The CDR3 region is CASSQGLTNTEAFF. The CDR3 bases are TGTGCCAGCAGCCAAGGGCTTACGAACACTGAAGCTTTCTTT.

This clonotype has ten or more counts. The V call is TRBV12-3 or TRBV12-4, the J call TRBJ1-2; D unresolved. The V and J ends lost 5 bases and 8 bases respectively, with 18 bases between them. This CDR3 has 14 amino acids. CDR3 bases: TGTGCCAGCAGTCAACGTTCTACCGGAGGAGGCTACACCTTC. Amino acid sequence: CASSQRSTGGGYTF.

This clonotype occurred a few times. This chain uses TRBV7-9 with TRBJ2-6; D is uncertain. Germline CDR1 is SEHNR and CDR2 is FQNEAQ (reference sequence). With 4 bases removed from V and 0 bases from J, the gap between germline ends came to 7 bases. The CDR3 extends over 15 amino acids. This CDR3 reads CASSSRASGANVLTF. In nucleotides, the CDR3 is TGTGCCAGCAGCTCAAGAGCCTCTGGGGCCAACGTCCTGACTTTC.

This clonotype was observed at least ten times. The V and J genes are TRBV15 and TRBJ1-5; 10 bases are a match to TRBD1. CDR1 and CDR2 from the germline V gene are LNHNV and YYDKDF (reference sequence). The length of the CDR3 is 16 residues. V was clipped by 0 bases and J by 7 bases; unmatched bases: 6. The CDR3 protein is CATSRDRGDRGQPQHF. CDR3 nucleotides: TGTGCCACCAGCAGAGATCGTGGGGACAGGGGCCAGCCCCAGCATTTT. The variable domain in full, completed from reference TRBV15 and TRBJ1-5, reads DAMVIQNPRYQVTQFGKPVTLSCSQTLNHNVMYWYQQKSSQAPKLLFHYYDKDFNNEADTPDNFQSRRPNTSFCFLDIRSPGLGDTAMYLCATSRDRGDRGQPQHFGDGTRLSIL.

V and J are TRBV6-2 or TRBV6-3 and TRBJ2-1; weak D call: TRBD1 (6 bases). The CDR3 spans 13 residues. Looked up from germline, CDR1 is MNHEY and CDR2 is SVGEGT. V lost 8 bases to trimming and J lost 1 base, with 9 bases between them. CDR3 region: CASRDISYNEQFF. The CDR3 DNA follows: TGTGCCAGCCGGGACATATCCTACAATGAGCAGTTCTTC.

This sequence joins TRBV6-1 and TRBJ1-2; possible D gene TRBD1, 6 bases. The V gene's germline CDR1 is MNHNS and CDR2 SASEGT. V lost 4 bases to trimming and J lost 4 bases, with 13 bases between them. The CDR3 totals 14 residues. The CDR3 region has the DNA TGTGCCAGCAGTGGAGGGGACAACTTCTATGGCTACACCTTC. The encoded protein is CASSGGDNFYGYTF.

This clonotype was picked up many times. CDR3 loop: CASSTGKETQYF. The CDR3 nucleotides are TGTGCCAGTTCCACAGGCAAAGAGACCCAGTACTTC. The chain is built from TRBV2 and TRBJ2-5; tentative D call: TRBD1 (5 bases). The ends were cut back, 9 bases at V and 3 bases at J, with 11 bases in the middle. There are 12 residues in the CDR3. Germline lookup yields CDR1 SNHLY and CDR2 FYNNEI.

There are many counts of this clonotype. The rearrangement joins TRBV27 to TRBJ2-2, with D tentatively TRBD1 (5 bases). In germline, CDR1 is MNHEY, CDR2 SMNVEV (reference sequence). CDR3 length: 14 amino acids. The germline V and J ends were trimmed by 7 bases and 5 bases, with 14 bases remaining between them. CDR3 nucleotide sequence: TGTGCCAGCAAGTACAGGAGAGATACCGGGGAGCTGTTTTTT. Protein: CASKYRRDTGELFF.

This clonotype has more than one count but fewer than ten. This chain connects TRBV30 to TRBJ2-7; 10 nucleotides agree with TRBD2. CDR1 is GTSNPN, CDR2 SVGIG, per germline (reference sequence). There are 15 residues in the CDR3. V lost 2 bases and J lost 7; bases outside the gene matches: 11. The CDR3 nucleotides read TGTGCCTGGAGTCCTAGCCTAGCGGGAGTTGAAGAGCAGTACTTC. Amino acid sequence: CAWSPSLAGVEEQYF.

This clonotype was recorded at least ten times. V usage is TRBV24-1 and J usage is TRBJ1-1; the D gene is possibly TRBD1 (5 bases). Deletions cut 5 bases from V and 4 bases from J, with 16 bases between. CDR3 length: 15 amino acids. From germline, CDR1 is KGHDR and CDR2 SFDVKD. The CDR3 sequence is CATSVSTGTGTEAFF. The CDR3 DNA sequence: TGTGCCACCAGTGTCTCCACCGGGACTGGCACTGAAGCTTTCTTT.

This clonotype was found many times. The chain carries TRBV12-3 or TRBV12-4 and TRBJ1-2; D remains unclear. This CDR3 has 14 amino acids. Trimming took 1 base from V and 4 from J, leaving 10 bases between them. The CDR3 loop reads CASSLGYGLYGYTF. The CDR3 DNA is TGTGCCAGCAGTTTAGGTTACGGGCTCTATGGCTACACCTTC.

In this sample, this clonotype turned up many times. CDR3: CASSFGTSRNTIYF. In DNA form, the CDR3 reads TGTGCCAGCAGCTTCGGGACAAGCAGAAACACCATATATTTT. V and J are TRBV7-9 and TRBJ1-3, with D tentatively TRBD1 (6 bases). The germline V gene has CDR1 SEHNR and CDR2 FQNEAQ (reference sequence). CDR3 length equals 14 residues. V was pared by 3 bases and J by 5 bases, with 11 bases between.

Concerning this clonotype itself: A much larger clone differs by one base, so this may be a read error. Without the conserved terminal phenylalanine or tryptophan, this CDR3 likely stems from a read error. The rearrangement links TRBV2 to TRBJ2-7; 9 positions agree with TRBD2. CDR3 length: 17 amino acids. V gave up 3 bases and J gave up 0 bases; unmatched junction bases: 9. Germline V lookup: CDR1 SNHLY, CDR2 FYNNEI. The CDR3 here is CASSDGGRASSSYEQYS. The CDR3 DNA reads TGTGCCAGCAGTGATGGCGGGAGGGCCTCGAGCTCCTACGAGCAGTACTCC.

Many counts were recorded for this clonotype. The chain carries TRBV28 and TRBJ1-5; the D is unclear. V shed 2 bases and J shed 6 bases, with 11 bases lying between them. CDR1 is MDHEN and CDR2 is SYDVKM in the germline V gene. This CDR3 has 14 residues. The DNA for the CDR3 is TGTGCCAGCAGTTTAGTACAGTGGGTTCAGCCCCAGCATTTT. Its translation: CASSLVQWVQPQHF.